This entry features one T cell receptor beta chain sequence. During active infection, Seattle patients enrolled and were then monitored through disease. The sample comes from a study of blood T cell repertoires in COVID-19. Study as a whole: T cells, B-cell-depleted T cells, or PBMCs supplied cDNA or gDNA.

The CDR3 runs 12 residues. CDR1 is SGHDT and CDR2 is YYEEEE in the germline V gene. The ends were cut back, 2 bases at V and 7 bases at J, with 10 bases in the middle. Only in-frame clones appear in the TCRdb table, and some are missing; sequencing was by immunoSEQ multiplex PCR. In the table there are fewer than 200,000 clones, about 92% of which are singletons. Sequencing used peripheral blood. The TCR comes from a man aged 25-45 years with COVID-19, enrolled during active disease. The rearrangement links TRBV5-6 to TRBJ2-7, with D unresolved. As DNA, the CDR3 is TGTGCCAGCAGCTTTACCCCTCGGGAGCAGTACTTC. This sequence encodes CASSFTPREQYF.